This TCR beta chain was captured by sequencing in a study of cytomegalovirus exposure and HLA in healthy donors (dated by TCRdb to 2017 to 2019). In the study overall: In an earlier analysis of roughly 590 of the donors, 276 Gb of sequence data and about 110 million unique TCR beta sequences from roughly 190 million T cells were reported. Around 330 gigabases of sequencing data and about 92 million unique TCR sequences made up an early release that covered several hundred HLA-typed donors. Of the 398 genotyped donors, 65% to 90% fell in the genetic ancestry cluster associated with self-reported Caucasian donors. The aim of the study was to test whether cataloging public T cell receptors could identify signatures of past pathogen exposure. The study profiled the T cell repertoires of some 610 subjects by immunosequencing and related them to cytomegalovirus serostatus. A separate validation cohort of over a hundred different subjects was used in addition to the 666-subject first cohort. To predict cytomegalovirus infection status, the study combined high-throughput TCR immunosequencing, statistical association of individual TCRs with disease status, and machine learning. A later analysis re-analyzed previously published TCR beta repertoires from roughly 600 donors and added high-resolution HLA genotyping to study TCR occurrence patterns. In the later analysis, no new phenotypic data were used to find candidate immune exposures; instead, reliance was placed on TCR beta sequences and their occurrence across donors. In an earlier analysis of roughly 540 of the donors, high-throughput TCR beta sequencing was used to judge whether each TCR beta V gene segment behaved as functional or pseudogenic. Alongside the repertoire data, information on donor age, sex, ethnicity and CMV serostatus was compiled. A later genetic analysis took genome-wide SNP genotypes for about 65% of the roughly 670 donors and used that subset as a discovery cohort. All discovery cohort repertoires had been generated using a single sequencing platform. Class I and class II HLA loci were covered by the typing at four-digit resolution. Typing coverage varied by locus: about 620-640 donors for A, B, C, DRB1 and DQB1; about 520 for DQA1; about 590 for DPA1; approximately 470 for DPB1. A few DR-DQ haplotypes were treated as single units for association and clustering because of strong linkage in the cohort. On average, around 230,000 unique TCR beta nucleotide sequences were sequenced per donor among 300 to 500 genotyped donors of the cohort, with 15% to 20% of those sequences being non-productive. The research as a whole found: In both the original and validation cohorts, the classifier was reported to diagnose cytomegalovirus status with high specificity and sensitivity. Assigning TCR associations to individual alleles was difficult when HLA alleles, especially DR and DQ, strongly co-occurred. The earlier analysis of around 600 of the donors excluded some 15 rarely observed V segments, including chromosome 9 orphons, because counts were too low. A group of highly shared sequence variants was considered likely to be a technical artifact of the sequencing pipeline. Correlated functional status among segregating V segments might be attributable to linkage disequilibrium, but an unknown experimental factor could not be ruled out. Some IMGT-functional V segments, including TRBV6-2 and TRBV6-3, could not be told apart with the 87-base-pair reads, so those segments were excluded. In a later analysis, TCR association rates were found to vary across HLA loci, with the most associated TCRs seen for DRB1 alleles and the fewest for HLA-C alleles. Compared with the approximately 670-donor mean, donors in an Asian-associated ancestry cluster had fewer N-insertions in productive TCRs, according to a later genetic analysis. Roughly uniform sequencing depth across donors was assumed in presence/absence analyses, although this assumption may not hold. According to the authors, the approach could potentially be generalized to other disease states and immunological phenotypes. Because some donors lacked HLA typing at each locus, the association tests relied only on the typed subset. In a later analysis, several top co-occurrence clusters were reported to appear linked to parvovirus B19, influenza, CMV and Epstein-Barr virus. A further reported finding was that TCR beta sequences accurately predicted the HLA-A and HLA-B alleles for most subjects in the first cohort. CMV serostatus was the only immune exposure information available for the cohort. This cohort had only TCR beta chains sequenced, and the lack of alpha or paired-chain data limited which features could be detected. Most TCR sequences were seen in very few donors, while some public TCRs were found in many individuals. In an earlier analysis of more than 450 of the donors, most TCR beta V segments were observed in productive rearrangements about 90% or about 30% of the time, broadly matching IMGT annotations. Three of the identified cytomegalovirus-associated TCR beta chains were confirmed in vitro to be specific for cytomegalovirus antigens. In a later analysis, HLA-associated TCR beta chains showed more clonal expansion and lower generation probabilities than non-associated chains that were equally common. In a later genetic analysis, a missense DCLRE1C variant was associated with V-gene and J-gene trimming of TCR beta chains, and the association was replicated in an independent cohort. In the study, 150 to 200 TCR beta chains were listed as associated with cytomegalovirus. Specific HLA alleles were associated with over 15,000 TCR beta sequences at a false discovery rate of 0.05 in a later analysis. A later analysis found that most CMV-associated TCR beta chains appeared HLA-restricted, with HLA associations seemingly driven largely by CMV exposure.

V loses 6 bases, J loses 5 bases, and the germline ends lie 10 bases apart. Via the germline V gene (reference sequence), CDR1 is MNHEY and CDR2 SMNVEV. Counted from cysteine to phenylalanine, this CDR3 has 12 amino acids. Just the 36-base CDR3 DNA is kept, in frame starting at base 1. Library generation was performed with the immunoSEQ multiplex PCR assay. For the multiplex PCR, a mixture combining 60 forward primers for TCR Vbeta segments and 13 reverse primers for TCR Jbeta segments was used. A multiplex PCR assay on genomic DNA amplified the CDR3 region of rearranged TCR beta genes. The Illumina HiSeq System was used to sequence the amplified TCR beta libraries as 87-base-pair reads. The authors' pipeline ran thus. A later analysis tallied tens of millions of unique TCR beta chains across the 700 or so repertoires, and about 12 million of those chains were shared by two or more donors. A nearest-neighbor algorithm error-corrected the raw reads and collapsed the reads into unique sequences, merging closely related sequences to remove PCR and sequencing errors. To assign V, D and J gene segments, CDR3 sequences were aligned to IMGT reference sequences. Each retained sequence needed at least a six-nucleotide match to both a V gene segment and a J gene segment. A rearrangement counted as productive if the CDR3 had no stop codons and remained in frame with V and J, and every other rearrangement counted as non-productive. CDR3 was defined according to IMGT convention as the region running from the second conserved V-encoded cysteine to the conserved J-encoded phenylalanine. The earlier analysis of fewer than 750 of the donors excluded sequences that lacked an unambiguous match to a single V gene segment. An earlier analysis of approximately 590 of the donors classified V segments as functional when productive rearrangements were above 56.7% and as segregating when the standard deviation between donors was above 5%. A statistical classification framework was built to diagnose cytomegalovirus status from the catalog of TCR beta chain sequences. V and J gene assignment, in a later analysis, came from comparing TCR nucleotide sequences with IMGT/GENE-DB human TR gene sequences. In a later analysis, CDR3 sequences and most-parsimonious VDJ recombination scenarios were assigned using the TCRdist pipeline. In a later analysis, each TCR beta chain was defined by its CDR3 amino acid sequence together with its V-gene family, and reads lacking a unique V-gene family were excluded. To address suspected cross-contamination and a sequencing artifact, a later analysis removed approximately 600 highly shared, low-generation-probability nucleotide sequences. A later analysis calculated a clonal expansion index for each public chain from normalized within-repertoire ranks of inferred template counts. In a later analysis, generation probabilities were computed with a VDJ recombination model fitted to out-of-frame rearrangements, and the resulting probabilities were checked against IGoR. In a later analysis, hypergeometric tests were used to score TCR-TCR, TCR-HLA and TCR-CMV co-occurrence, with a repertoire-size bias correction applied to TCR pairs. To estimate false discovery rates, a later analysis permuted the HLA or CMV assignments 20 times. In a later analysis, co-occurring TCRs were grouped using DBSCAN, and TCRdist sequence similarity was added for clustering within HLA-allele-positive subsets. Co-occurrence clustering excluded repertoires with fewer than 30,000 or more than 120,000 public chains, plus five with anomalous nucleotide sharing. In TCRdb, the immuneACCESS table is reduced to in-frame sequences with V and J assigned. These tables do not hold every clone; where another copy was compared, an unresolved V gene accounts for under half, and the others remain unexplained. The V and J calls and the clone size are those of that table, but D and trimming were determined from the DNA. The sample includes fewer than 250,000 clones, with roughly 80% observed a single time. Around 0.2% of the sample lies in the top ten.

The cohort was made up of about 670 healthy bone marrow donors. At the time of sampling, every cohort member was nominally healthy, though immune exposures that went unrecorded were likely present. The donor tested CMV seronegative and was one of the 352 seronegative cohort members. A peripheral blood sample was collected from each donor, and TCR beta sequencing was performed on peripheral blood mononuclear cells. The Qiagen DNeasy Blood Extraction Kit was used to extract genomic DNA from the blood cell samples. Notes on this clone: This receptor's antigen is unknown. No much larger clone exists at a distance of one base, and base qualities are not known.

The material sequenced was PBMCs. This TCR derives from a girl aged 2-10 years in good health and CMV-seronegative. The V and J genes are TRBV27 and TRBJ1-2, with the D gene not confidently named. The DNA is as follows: TGTGCCAGCAGCCCTCCGCGGTATGGCTACACCTTC. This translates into CASSPPRYGYTF.